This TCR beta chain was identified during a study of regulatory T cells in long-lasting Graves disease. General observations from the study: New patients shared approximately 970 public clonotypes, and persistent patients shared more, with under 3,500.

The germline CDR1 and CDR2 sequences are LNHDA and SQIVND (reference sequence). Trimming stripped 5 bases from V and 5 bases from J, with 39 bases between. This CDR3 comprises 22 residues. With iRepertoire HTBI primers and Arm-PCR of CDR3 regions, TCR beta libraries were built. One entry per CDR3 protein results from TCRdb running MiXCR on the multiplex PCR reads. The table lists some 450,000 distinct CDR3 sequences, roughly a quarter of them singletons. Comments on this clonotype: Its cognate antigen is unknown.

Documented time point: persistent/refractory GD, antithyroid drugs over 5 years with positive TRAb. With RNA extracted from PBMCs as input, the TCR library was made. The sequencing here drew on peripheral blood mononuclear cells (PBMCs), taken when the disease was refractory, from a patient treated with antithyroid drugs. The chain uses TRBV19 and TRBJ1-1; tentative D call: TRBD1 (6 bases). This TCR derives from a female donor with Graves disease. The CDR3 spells CASSGIGSAQTASGGARTEAFF. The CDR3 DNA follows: TGTGCCAGTAGTGGTATAGGCTCAGCCCAAACGGCGTCGGGGGGCGCGCGGACTGAAGCTTTCTTT.